Here is one T cell receptor (beta chain) with its context. Original data processing: By means of reference gene primer amplification, nucleated cell counts were estimated. Produced via immunoSEQ multiplex PCR; TCRdb's table is partial and in-frame only. V and J calls and clone size come straight from that table; D and trimming were deduced from the DNA. The sample holds over 150,000 clones; about 82% are singletons and the top ten take roughly 7%. CDR3 size: 18 residues. CDR1 is SGHAT and CDR2 is FQNNGV in the germline V gene. V lost 4 bases and J 5 bases, leaving 21 bases between the germline ends. These data come from a study of blood T cell repertoires in COVID-19. Turning to the study itself: Samples taken during acute and convalescent COVID-19 were collected in the United States, Italy and Spain. T cells, B-cell-depleted T cells, or PBMCs provided the cDNA or gDNA that served as material.

The genes are TRBV11-2 and TRBJ1-6, with D perhaps TRBD1 (6 bases). The receptor was derived from a man between 50 and 59 years old with active or convalescent COVID-19. Sequencing was done on a sample of peripheral blood. The CDR3, as DNA: TGTGCCAGCAGCTCTATCCGGACAGTCTCTCTTCATAATTCACCCCTCCACTTT. Amino acid sequence: CASSSIRTVSLHNSPLHF.